This TCR beta chain was identified in a study of immune cell composition in non-small cell lung cancer. Findings and limits, study-wide: No significant correlation existed between pack-years smoked and tumour clonality. Top 10 clone scores and clonality were higher in squamous than adenocarcinoma. Around 75% of squamous and 30% to 35% of adenocarcinoma cases had tumour-associated clones >0.5%.

The CDR3 loop spans 14 amino acids. The repertoire was sequenced with immunoSEQ multiplex PCR; TCRdb's copy has only in-frame clones and lacks some. The sample contains approximately 8,000 clones, about 73% of which appear only once. A remark on this clone: No antigen is known for it. Germline is not matched at one junction end, which may reflect a read error.

The specimen was lung tumor tissue. This rearrangement joins TRBV5-3 to TRBJ1-5, with D possibly being TRBD1 (6 bases). TRBV5-3 is designated an ORF whose function remains uncertain. The source is a human donor with non-small cell lung cancer. The CDR3 spells CASSLWGPNQPQHF. The DNA for the CDR3 is TGTGCCAGCAGCTTGTGGGGGCCCAATCAGCCCCAGCATTTT.